Listed below are T cell receptor beta chains from one sample, sequenced in a study of long-term antiretroviral therapy in people with HIV. The table came from immunoSEQ multiplex PCR; TCRdb's copy has only in-frame clones and leaves some out. The repertoire holds roughly 28,000 clones, with around nine tenths as singletons. Sample: unsorted PBMCs, taken 0.5 years after starting antiretroviral therapy. The receptors stem from a woman under 30 with HIV. The CDR3 runs from the conserved cysteine through the conserved F or W. The order of the fields is V gene, J gene, clone size, D gene, CDR3 DNA, CDR3 protein. D genes are given only for firm matches. The size of a clone is reported for some rows only, either as once, few or many, or as a class for expanded clones.

>TRBV14|TRBJ2-3|.|.
TGTGCCAGCAGCCCTAGGCTAGGTGGGGATACGCAGTATTTT
CASSPRLGGDTQYF
>TRBV11-3|TRBJ2-1|.|.
TGTGCCAGCAGCACAAGCTCGGGTGTCTTGGGCGGTGAGCAGTTCTTC
CASSTSSGVLGGEQFF
>TRBV15|TRBJ2-2|.|TRBD1
TGTGCCACCAGCAGAGGGGGACAGACCGGGGAGCTGTTTTTT
CATSRGGQTGELFF
>TRBV14|TRBJ2-7|.|TRBD2
TGTGCCAGCAGCCAGACAGCGGGAGGGTCCTACGAGCAGTACTTC
CASSQTAGGSYEQYF
>TRBV7-2|TRBJ2-3|.|TRBD2
TGTGCCAGCAGCTTCGGACTAGCGGGAGGTCGGGAGGACACAGATACGCAGTATTTT
CASSFGLAGGREDTDTQYF
>TRBV27|TRBJ2-1|.|TRBD1
TGTGCCAGCAGTTACCCAGGGGGCCCCTACAATGAGCAGTTCTTC
CASSYPGGPYNEQFF
>TRBV27|TRBJ2-1|.|TRBD1
TGTGCCAGCAGTCTCTACAGGACAGGGGGCTACAATGAGCAGTTCTTC
CASSLYRTGGYNEQFF
>TRBV15|TRBJ2-3|.|.
TGTGCCACCAGCAGACCTGGAAGCACAGATACGCAGTATTTT
CATSRPGSTDTQYF
>TRBV4-2|TRBJ2-7|.|TRBD2
TGTGCCAGCAGCCAATCCTTGGGGGGGAACGAGCAGTACTTC
CASSQSLGGNEQYF
>TRBV4-1|TRBJ1-2|once|.
TGCGCCAGCAGCCAGGAGCAGGGGTTTGACTATGGCTACACCTTC
CASSQEQGFDYGYTF
>TRBV19|TRBJ1-2|.|.
TGTGCCAGTAGTATAGATCTACCAGGCAGTTCAAACTATGGCTACACCTTC
CASSIDLPGSSNYGYTF
>TRBV11-2|TRBJ1-2|.|.
TGTGCCAGCAGCTTAGGAGTCCCTTCTGGAACCGTATTC
CASSLGVPSGTVF
>TRBV5-6|TRBJ2-1|.|TRBD2
TGTGCCAGCAGTTCTAGCGGGAGGGCCTCATGGGAGCAGTTCTTC
CASSSSGRASWEQFF
>TRBV28|TRBJ2-3|.|.
TGTGCCAGCAGGGGAGGCACAGATACGCAGTATTTT
CASRGGTDTQYF
>TRBV10-3|TRBJ2-1|.|TRBD2
TGTGCCATCAGTGAGCCAACTAGCGGGAGTTTGGACAATGAGCAGTTCTTC
CAISEPTSGSLDNEQFF
>TRBV5-4|TRBJ2-7|.|.
TGTGCCAGCAGCCCAGAGGGCGCCCCGCGGCAGTACTTC
CASSPEGAPRQYF
>TRBV6-5|TRBJ2-7|.|.
TGTGCCAGCAGCTCCGAAGGGGCCTCCTACGAGCAGTACTTC
CASSSEGASYEQYF
>TRBV7-9|TRBJ2-7|.|.
TGTGCCAGCAGCTATAACTACGAGCAGTACTTC
CASSYNYEQYF
>TRBV7-9|TRBJ2-2|few|.
TGTGCCAGCAGCTTTACAGGGACCGGGGAGCTGTTTTTT
CASSFTGTGELFF
>TRBV11-3|TRBJ2-5|.|.
TGTGCCAGCAGCTTTCGGTTCCCTCGGGGGAATCGGCAAGAGACCCAGTACTTC
CASSFRFPRGNRQETQYF
>TRBV5-5|TRBJ1-5|.|.
TGTGCCAGCAGCTTGTCAGAGCGCGCCCGTAGCAATCAGCCCCAGCATTTT
CASSLSERARSNQPQHF
>TRBV13|TRBJ2-7|.|.
TGTGCCAGCAGCCAAACTGGACACAATTCCTACGAGCAGTACTTC
CASSQTGHNSYEQYF
>TRBV7-3|TRBJ2-7|once|TRBD1
TGTGCCAGCAGCCCGAACAGGGGCTCCTACGAGCAGTACTTC
CASSPNRGSYEQYF
>TRBV9|TRBJ2-3|.|TRBD2
TGTGCCAGCAGCTCGGGACTAGCGGGGTTCACAGATACGCAGTATTTT
CASSSGLAGFTDTQYF
>TRBV6-1|TRBJ1-2|.|TRBD1
TGTGCCAGCAGTGGGACAGGGGGCCCAGCAACTGATGGCTACACCTTC
CASSGTGGPATDGYTF
>TRBV4-3|TRBJ2-7|few|TRBD2
TGCGCCAGCAGCCAGGGGACTAGCGGAGCCTACGAGCAGTACTTC
CASSQGTSGAYEQYF
>TRBV10-2|TRBJ1-5|.|TRBD1
TGCGCCAGCAGTACAGGGGGGCATGGGATCAATCAGCCCCAGCATTTT
CASSTGGHGINQPQHF
>TRBV7-2|TRBJ1-2|.|.
TGTGCCAGCAGCTTAGGCAGGGTCTATGGCTACACCTTC
CASSLGRVYGYTF
>TRBV28|TRBJ2-5|.|TRBD2
TGTGCCGCGAGCATGGGGGGGAGAAAGACCCAGTACTTC
CAASMGGRKTQYF
>TRBV7-8|TRBJ2-7|.|TRBD1
TGTGCCAGCAGCTTCCGGACAGGGGGATCCTACGAGCAGTACTTC
CASSFRTGGSYEQYF
>TRBV7-9|TRBJ1-1|.|.
TGTGCCAGCAGCTTATCAGGGAACACTGAAGCTTTCTTT
CASSLSGNTEAFF
>TRBV27|TRBJ2-1|.|.
TGTGCCAGCAGTCGGGACACAACTAGCTCCTACAATGAGCAGTTCTTC
CASSRDTTSSYNEQFF
>TRBV7-6|TRBJ2-7|.|TRBD1
TGTGCCAGCAGCTTAGGGACAGGGTACGAGCAGTACTTC
CASSLGTGYEQYF